This record concerns one T cell receptor (beta chain) sequence. The sample holds one count of this clone. What antigen it recognizes has not been identified. No base qualities exist here, and no much larger clone lies one base off it. Following the manufacturer's recommendations, the immunoSEQ kit was used to generate TCR beta libraries from genomic DNA. To prepare libraries, a first multiplex PCR with proprietary primers was run, followed by a second PCR that added unique barcodes, and a bead cleanup was done after each round. Each sample batch included a kit-provided positive control reaction and a negative control reaction. The final libraries were assessed on an Agilent 4200 TapeStation D1000 ScreenTape, pooled by volume, and quantified by qPCR. Sequencing ran on an Illumina NextSeq500 with a MidOutput 150-cycle cartridge, using 156 Read1 and 15 Index1 cycles with kit custom primers. The pooled library was loaded at about 1 pM, with an approximately 21% PhiX control spiked in. In the authors' own workflow: The vendor-processed data were analyzed in R, and a clonotype was defined as all T cells that share the same CDR3 nucleotide sequence. In the clone abundance analyses, frequencies in each sample were normalized to that sample's 10,000 most abundant clones. Before analysis, public T cell clones were removed, and these numbered fewer than six per sample on average. An abundance difference of at least 32-fold between compartments was the criterion for calling clonotypes tumor-enriched or baseline blood-enriched. A beta-binomial differential abundance model was used to identify clonotypes that expanded or contracted between blood time points. Similarity between tumor and blood repertoires was quantified using the Baroni-Urbani and Buser coefficient, and groups were compared with two-tailed Wilcoxon tests in R. TCRdb retrieved this table from immuneACCESS and kept in-frame rearrangements only. Not all clones are present; in checked studies, unresolved V genes account for under half, and no reason is known for the remainder. V and J calls and clone size are those listed in that table; D and trimming were worked out from the DNA. The sample contains 55,000 to 65,000 clones, around 72% of them found a single time. 7.3% of the sample belongs to the ten largest clones.

These data come from a study of radiation and T cells in renal cell carcinoma (dated by TCRdb to 2018 to 2021). About the full investigation: Samples were obtained from a clinical trial, in which 15 Gy stereotactic body radiation therapy was delivered to primary renal cell carcinomas and nephrectomy was performed 4 weeks later. In total, 50 or so samples, comprising 26 tumors and some 27 peripheral blood samples, were subjected to TCR beta sequencing. A total of 4 million to 5 million unique CDR3 nucleotide sequences, encoding 2.5 million to 3 million unique CDR3 amino acid sequences, were found across all 53 samples.

The sample's time point, from its label and the paper: baseline pretreatment blood. According to the study, the label for this sample's treatment or condition signals: 15 Gy SBRT to primary tumor, nephrectomy 4 weeks later. To follow tumor-enriched clonotypes, peripheral blood was collected serially from radiation-treated patients at baseline and again at 2 weeks and 4 weeks after SBRT. Renal cell carcinoma with clear cell pathology was present in all patients. Genomic DNA for TCR sequencing was prepared using the QIAamp DNA Blood Mini Kit (Qiagen). Only samples passing all quality control checks were included in the analyses. The research as a whole found: Changes in the blood repertoire were not tracked past 4 weeks after treatment. In blood, the top tumor clonotypes increased from baseline to 2 weeks after radiation and then shrank by 4 weeks, which suggests a temporary expansion of tumor-resident clones. Because pretreatment tumor biopsies were not available, the baseline intratumoral presence of clonotypes could not be determined. With a single-armed trial design, the study had no way to address how radiation dose or scheduling affects the TCR repertoire.

The sequences come from blood, collected from a patient whose treatment included radiotherapy and nephrectomy. The clonotype originates from a man aged 55 to 70 with renal cell carcinoma.

For the CDR3, the sequence is CASSQLGVAGNEQFF. In nucleotides, the sequence is TGTGCCAGCAGCCAACTAGGGGTAGCGGGCAATGAGCAGTTCTTC. Here the chain combines TRBV7-7 and TRBJ2-1, and TRBD2 aligns with 7 junction nucleotides. Trimming removed 5 bases from V and 6 bases from J; the gene matches leave 10 bases unexplained. Taken from cysteine to phenylalanine, the CDR3 has 15 residues. Only the CDR3 portion is preserved as DNA: 45 bases, with reading frame beginning at the first base. CDR1 and CDR2 (SSHAT, FNYEAQ) derive from the germline V gene (reference sequence). The variable domain in full, with residues beyond the CDR3 obtained from the reference TRBV7-7 and TRBJ2-1 genes, is GAGVSQSPRYKVTKRGQDVTLRCDPISSHATLYWYQQALGQGPEFLTYFNYEAQPDKSGLPSDRFSAERPEGSISTLTIQRTEQRDSAMYRCASSQLGVAGNEQFFGPGTRLTVL.